This entry features one T cell receptor beta chain sequence. The PCR made use of 60 Vbeta and 13 Jbeta primers. Using immunoSEQ multiplex PCR, the repertoire was profiled, and TCRdb retains in-frame clones only, with some absent. The sample has about 72,000 clones. The sample comes from a study of cytomegalovirus exposure and HLA in healthy donors. Germline V gene sequence: CDR1 SQVTM, CDR2 ANQGSEA. V lost 5 bases and J lost 4, with 11 bases in between. The CDR3 length is 12 residues. The receptor comes from a man in his fifties or sixties in good health and CMV-seropositive. The rearrangement uses TRBV29-1 and TRBJ2-5; D possibly corresponds to TRBD2 (6 bases). Specimen: PBMCs. The CDR3 region has the DNA TGCAGCGTTTTTGATAGCGGAGAGACCCAGTACTTC. It yields the protein CSVFDSGETQYF.